The TCR beta chain described here comes from a study of T-cell memory formation after mild COVID-19. It was 5'RACE with constant-segment primers that produced the TCR alpha and TCR beta cDNA libraries, which carried sample barcodes and UMIs. A single record per CDR3 protein comes from TCRdb applying MiXCR to the 5' RACE reads. The repertoire includes some 130,000 distinct CDR3 sequences, about 16% of them detected once, and around 14% sits in the top ten. The CDR3 extends over 16 amino acids. V lost 1 base, J lost 4 bases, and 7 bases stayed unmatched. Germline CDR1 reads SEHNR; CDR2 reads FQNEAQ (reference sequence).

This receptor was obtained from an adult woman who had mild COVID-19 (a few samples of this study predate the infection). Cell type and time point are not known. V is TRBV7-9 and J is TRBJ2-7; 10 bases fit TRBD2. Sequencing was performed on PBMCs or a T cell subset sorted from them (not recorded which). CDR3 in amino acids: CASSLGHEREGYEQYF. In DNA form, the CDR3 reads TGTGCCAGCAGCTTAGGACACGAGCGGGAGGGTTACGAGCAGTACTTC.